This is a list of T cell receptor beta chains from one sample in a study of CD8 T cells in ankylosing spondylitis. From the 5' RACE reads, TCRdb called clonotypes with MiXCR, one entry per CDR3 protein. Of some 100,000 distinct CDR3 sequences in the sample, about 8.6% were seen once. Sequencing used blood, either unsorted or a sorted T cell fraction (not recorded which). These receptors were taken from a male donor with ankylosing spondylitis or in good health (not recorded which). Each CDR3 is given with its conserved first and last residue. The D gene is left open where the match is weak. Rows give clone size only sometimes, using once, few, many, or a class for an expanded clone.

clone size: .
V gene: TRBV10-3
J gene: TRBJ2-7
D gene: .
CDR3 protein: CAIRNGNSYEQYF

clone size: many
V gene: TRBV6-1
J gene: TRBJ2-2
D gene: .
CDR3 protein: CASSGWLGVTGELFF

clone size: many
V gene: TRBV18
J gene: TRBJ2-7
D gene: TRBD1
CDR3 protein: CASSQRQGIYEQYF

clone size: many
V gene: TRBV20-1
J gene: TRBJ2-5
D gene: .
CDR3 protein: CSARDQGRDMRETQYF

clone size: .
V gene: TRBV29-1
J gene: TRBJ1-2
D gene: .
CDR3 protein: CSVETGTTTF

clone size: many
V gene: TRBV10-3
J gene: TRBJ2-1
D gene: .
CDR3 protein: CAISEPSGSRINEQFF

clone size: few
V gene: TRBV20-1
J gene: TRBJ2-5
D gene: .
CDR3 protein: CSAPTVYQETQYF

clone size: many
V gene: TRBV5-1
J gene: TRBJ2-3
D gene: .
CDR3 protein: CASSLDSRGTDTQYF

clone size: many
V gene: TRBV10-3
J gene: TRBJ1-1
D gene: .
CDR3 protein: CAIKRTATSEVTFF

clone size: .
V gene: TRBV7-2
J gene: TRBJ2-5
D gene: .
CDR3 protein: CVSSETPASGETQYF

clone size: many
V gene: TRBV12-3/TRBV12-4
J gene: TRBJ1-5
D gene: .
CDR3 protein: CASSFDGYSNQPQHF

clone size: many
V gene: TRBV12-3/TRBV12-4
J gene: TRBJ2-7
D gene: .
CDR3 protein: CASSPTVRTTEQYF

clone size: .
V gene: TRBV14
J gene: TRBJ1-1
D gene: TRBD1
CDR3 protein: CASSHRTGRTEAFF

clone size: many
V gene: TRBV29-1
J gene: TRBJ2-7
D gene: .
CDR3 protein: CSVVGWAYEQYF

clone size: many
V gene: TRBV5-1
J gene: TRBJ1-1
D gene: .
CDR3 protein: CASILRRGGSTEAFF